Listed here is a single T cell receptor beta chain. What it binds is unknown. Germline CDR1 reads LNHDA; CDR2 reads SQIVND (reference sequence). The CDR3 has 15 residues. V lost 1 base, J lost 2 bases, and 10 bases lay in between. The data are from a study of cytomegalovirus exposure and HLA in healthy donors. Study-level information: A preliminary data release comprised around 90 million unique TCRs obtained from HLA-typed donors. Study results and caveats: For most TCR beta V segments, an earlier analysis put the productive rate at about 90% or about 30% of the time. Presence/absence analysis assumed near-uniform sequencing depth across donors.

Both 60 Vbeta primers and 13 Jbeta primers went into the PCR. Some clones are missing from TCRdb's copy, which holds only in-frame ones; the method was immunoSEQ multiplex PCR. The sample yields roughly 86,000 clones, roughly 80% seen once. Unrecorded immune exposures were likely, despite nominal health at sampling. Material: PBMCs. This TCR derives from a man aged 50 or older in good health and CMV-seropositive. The rearrangement links TRBV19 to TRBJ2-3, with D perhaps matching TRBD2 (5 bases). This chain's CDR3 is CASSIVPAVTDTQYF. CDR3 sequence (DNA): TGTGCCAGTAGTATAGTTCCAGCGGTCACAGATACGCAGTATTTT.